This TCR beta chain comes out of a study of cytomegalovirus exposure and HLA in healthy donors. Germline trimming cut 2 bases from V and 7 bases from J; bases unmatched to any gene: 14. The CDR3 sequence is 18 residues long. Per the germline V gene, CDR1 is SGHVS and CDR2 is FQNEAQ. As regards this clone: Antigen unknown.

Use of 60 Vbeta and 13 Jbeta primers characterized the PCR. The protocol was immunoSEQ multiplex PCR, while the TCRdb copy is restricted to in-frame clones and leaves out a portion. The ten most abundant clones cover around 3.2% of a sample with about 39,000 clones. Findings and caveats of the study: In a later analysis, HLA-C alleles had the fewest associated TCRs, DRB1 alleles the most. Later on, a genetic analysis was performed. It linked a missense variant in DCLRE1C with V- and J-gene trimming of TCR beta. Earlier analysis found most TCR beta V segments productive about 90% or about 30% of the time.

The sequence was obtained from a woman in her 30s in good health and CMV-seropositive. The specimen was PBMCs. The genes are TRBV7-8 and TRBJ1-4; 9 bases fit TRBD1. CDR3 sequence: CASSLTRGGQGFFEKLFF. In DNA form, the CDR3 reads TGTGCCAGCAGCTTAACGCGGGGAGGACAGGGGTTTTTTGAAAAACTGTTTTTT.